This T cell receptor (beta chain) is drawn from a study of read filtering for tumor transcriptome and immune sequencing. Study information: The cohort had some 16 men and over twelve women aged roughly 40 to 90, mean roughly 71 years. Study results and limitations: This fraction held mixed bone marrow immune cells after CD138-negative sorting. Without single-read clonotypes, shared clonotype proportions correlated more between IR-seq and RNA-seq.

In germline, CDR1 is KGHSH, CDR2 LQKENI. CDR3 length: 14 amino acids. The V gene end was trimmed by 5 bases and the J gene end by 4 bases; junction bases not matched to a gene: 6. Molecular barcoded adaptors covering alpha/delta and beta/gamma chains were used on 400 ng RNA. A single record per CDR3 protein comes from TCRdb applying MiXCR to the reads. The repertoire holds tens of thousands of distinct CDR3 sequences, with roughly an eighth as singletons. In its sample, this clonotype was seen many times. Its antigen remains unknown. This receptor was identified in a donor at least 40 years old with multiple myeloma. J is TRBJ2-7 and V is TRBV18; 9 bases match TRBD1. What was sequenced was a population of CD138-negative cells sorted from bone marrow. CDR3 sequence (DNA): TGTGCCAGCTCAGCCCGGGACAGGGATTACGAGCAGTACTTC. Its translation: CASSARDRDYEQYF. Full variable domain (outside the CDR3, taken from reference TRBV18 and TRBJ2-7): NAGVMQNPRHLVRRRGQEARLRCSPMKGHSHVYWYRQLPEEGLKFMVYLQKENIIDESGMPKERFSAEFPKEGPSILRIQQVVRGDSAAYFCASSARDRDYEQYFGPGTRLTVT.